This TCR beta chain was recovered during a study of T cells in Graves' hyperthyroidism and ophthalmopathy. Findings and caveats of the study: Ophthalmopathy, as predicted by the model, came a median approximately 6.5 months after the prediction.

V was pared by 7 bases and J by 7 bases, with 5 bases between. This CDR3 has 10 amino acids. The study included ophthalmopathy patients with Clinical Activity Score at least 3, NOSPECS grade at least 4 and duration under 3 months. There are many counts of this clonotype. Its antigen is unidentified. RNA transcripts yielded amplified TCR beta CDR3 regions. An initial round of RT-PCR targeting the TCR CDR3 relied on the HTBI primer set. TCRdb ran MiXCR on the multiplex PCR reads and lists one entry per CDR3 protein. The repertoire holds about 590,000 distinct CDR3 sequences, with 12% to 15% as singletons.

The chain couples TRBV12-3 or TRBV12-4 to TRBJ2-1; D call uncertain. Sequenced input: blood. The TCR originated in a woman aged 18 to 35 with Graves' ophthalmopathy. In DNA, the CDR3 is TGTGCCAGCATGGGAAATGAGCAGTTCTTC. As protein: CASMGNEQFF.